Listed here are 5 T cell receptor beta chains from one sample, sequenced in a study of T cell changes during pregnancy in multiple sclerosis. Produced via immunoSEQ multiplex PCR; TCRdb's table is partial and in-frame only. The table lists tens of thousands of clones, approximately 90% of them singletons. Material: peripheral blood, obtained in the first trimester of pregnancy. The receptor set was obtained from a female donor in good health, enrolled as a control in a pregnancy study.

CDR3 DNA sequence: TGTGCCAGCAGCTTCTCAGGGTTCTCGAATGAGCAGTTCTTC. Translated, it gives CASSFSGFSNEQFF. The chain carries TRBV11-2 and TRBJ2-1; the D gene is possibly TRBD1 (5 bases). The CDR3 covers 14 residues. CDR1 and CDR2 (germline): SGHAT, FQNNGV. V shed 3 bases and J shed 7 bases, with 13 bases lying between them.

The chain uses TRBV15 and TRBJ2-5, with 14 bases fitting TRBD2. Trimming at V came to 1 base and at J to 2 bases, leaving 3 bases not matched to a gene. The CDR3 totals 17 residues. Germline-derived CDR1 and CDR2 are LNHNV and YYDKDF (reference sequence). CDR3 amino acids: CATSRGGTSGGQETQYF. In DNA, the CDR3 is TGTGCCACCAGCAGAGGTGGGACTAGCGGGGGACAAGAGACCCAGTACTTC. Filled out from reference TRBV15 and TRBJ2-5, the complete variable domain reads DAMVIQNPRYQVTQFGKPVTLSCSQTLNHNVMYWYQQKSSQAPKLLFHYYDKDFNNEADTPDNFQSRRPNTSFCFLDIRSPGLGDTAMYLCATSRGGTSGGQETQYFGPGTRLLVL.

The chain is built from TRBV27 and TRBJ2-2; D is perhaps TRBD1 (8 bases). The V end was cut by 5 bases, the J end by 5 bases, with 15 bases between. Germline V gene sequence: CDR1 MNHEY, CDR2 SMNVEV (reference sequence). The CDR3 length is 15 residues. The CDR3: CASSGGDRITGELFF. The CDR3 bases are TGTGCCAGCAGTGGGGGGGACAGGATAACCGGGGAGCTGTTTTTT.

This clone was seen a few times. The V call is TRBV4-1, the J call TRBJ1-2; D might be TRBD1 (5 bases). The CDR3 sequence is 14 residues long. The germline V gene has CDR1 MGHRA and CDR2 YSYEKL. Trimming stripped 1 base from V and 4 bases from J, with 10 bases between. CDR3 sequence: CASSQGRGPYGYTF. The DNA for the CDR3 is TGCGCCAGCAGCCAAGGGAGGGGCCCCTATGGCTACACCTTC.

The chain joins TRBV28 to TRBJ2-2; D perhaps matches TRBD1 (6 bases). The germline CDR1 and CDR2 sequences are MDHEN and SYDVKM. Trimming took 10 bases from V and 1 from J, leaving 13 bases between them. The CDR3 sequence is 14 residues long. In DNA, the CDR3 is TGTGCCACGGGCGGACAGCGGAACACCGGGGAGCTGTTTTTT. This gives the protein CATGGQRNTGELFF.